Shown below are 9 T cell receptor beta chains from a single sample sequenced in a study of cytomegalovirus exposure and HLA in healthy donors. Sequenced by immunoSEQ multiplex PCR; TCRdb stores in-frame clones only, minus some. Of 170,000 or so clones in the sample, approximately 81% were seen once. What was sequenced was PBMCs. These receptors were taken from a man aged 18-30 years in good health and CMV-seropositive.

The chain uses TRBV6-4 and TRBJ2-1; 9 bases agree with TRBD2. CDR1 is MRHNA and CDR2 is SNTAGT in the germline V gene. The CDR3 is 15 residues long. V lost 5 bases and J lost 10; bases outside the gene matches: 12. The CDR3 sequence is CASSRGGLASREQFF. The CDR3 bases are TGTGCCAGCAGTCGGGGGGGACTAGCATCGAGGGAGCAGTTCTTC.

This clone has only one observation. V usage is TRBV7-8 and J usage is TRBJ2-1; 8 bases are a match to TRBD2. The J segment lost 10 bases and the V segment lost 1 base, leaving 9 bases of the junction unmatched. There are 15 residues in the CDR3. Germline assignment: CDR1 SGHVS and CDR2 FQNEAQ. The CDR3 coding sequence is TGTGCCAGCAGCTTAGTCAGACTAGCGCAACGGGAGCAGTTCTTC. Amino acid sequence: CASSLVRLAQREQFF.

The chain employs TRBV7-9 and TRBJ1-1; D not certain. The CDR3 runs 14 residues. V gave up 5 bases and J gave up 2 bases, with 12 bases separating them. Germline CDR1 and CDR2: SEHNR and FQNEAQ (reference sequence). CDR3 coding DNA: TGTGCCAGCAGCGGACTTGGCTCAAACACTGAAGCTTTCTTT. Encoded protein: CASSGLGSNTEAFF.

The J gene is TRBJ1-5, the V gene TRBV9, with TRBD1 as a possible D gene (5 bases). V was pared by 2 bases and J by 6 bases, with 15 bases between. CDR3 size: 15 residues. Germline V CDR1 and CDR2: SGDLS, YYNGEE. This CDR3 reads CASSVDSEQGQPQHF. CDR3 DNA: TGTGCCAGCAGCGTCGACAGCGAGCAGGGTCAGCCCCAGCATTTT.

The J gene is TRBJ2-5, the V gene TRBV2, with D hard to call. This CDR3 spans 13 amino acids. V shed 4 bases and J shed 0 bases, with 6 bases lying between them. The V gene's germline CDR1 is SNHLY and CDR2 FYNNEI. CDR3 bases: TGTGCCAGCAGTGGTCTTTACCAAGAGACCCAGTACTTC. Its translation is CASSGLYQETQYF.

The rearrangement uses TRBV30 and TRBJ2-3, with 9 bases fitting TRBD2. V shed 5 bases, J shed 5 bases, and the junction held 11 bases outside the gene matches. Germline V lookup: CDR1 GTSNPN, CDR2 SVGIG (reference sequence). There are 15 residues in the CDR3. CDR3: CAWGREGRGKDTQYF. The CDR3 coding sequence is TGTGCCTGGGGGCGGGAGGGCCGGGGAAAAGATACGCAGTATTTT. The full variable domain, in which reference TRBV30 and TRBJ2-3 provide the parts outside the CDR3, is SQTIHQWPATLVQPVGSPLSLECTVEGTSNPNLYWYRQAAGRGLQLLFYSVGIGQISSEVPQNLSASRPQDRQFILSSKKLLLSDSGFYLCAWGREGRGKDTQYFGPGTRLTVL.

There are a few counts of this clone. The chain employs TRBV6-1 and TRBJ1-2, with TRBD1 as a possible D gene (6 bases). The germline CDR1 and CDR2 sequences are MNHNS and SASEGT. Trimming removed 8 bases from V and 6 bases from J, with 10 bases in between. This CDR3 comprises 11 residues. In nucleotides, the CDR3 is TGTGCCAGCCGGGCAGGGGATGGCTACACCTTC. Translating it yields CASRAGDGYTF.

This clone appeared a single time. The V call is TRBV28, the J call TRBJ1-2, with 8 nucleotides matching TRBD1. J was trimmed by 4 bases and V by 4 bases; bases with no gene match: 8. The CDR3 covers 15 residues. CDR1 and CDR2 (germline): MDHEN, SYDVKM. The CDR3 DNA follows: TGTGCCAGCAGTTCCCTGGGGACAGGCTTCTATGGCTACACCTTC. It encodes CASSSLGTGFYGYTF.

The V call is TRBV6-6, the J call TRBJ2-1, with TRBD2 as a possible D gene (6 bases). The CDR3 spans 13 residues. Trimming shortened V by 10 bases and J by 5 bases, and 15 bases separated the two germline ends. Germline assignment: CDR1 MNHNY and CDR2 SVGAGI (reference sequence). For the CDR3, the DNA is TGTGCCACTATCCCCCCGGGGGACAATGAGCAGTTCTTC. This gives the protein CATIPPGDNEQFF.